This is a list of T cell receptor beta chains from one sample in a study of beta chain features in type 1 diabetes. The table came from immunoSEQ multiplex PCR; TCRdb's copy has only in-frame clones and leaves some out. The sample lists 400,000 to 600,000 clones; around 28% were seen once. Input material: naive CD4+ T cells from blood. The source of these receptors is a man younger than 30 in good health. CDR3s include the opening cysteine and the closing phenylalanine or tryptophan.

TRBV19,CASSIDLSGREFF
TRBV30,CAWNLGSSYEQYF
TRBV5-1,CASSYGTAFTYEQYF
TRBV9,CASSRRTSGRGQETQYF
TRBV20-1,CSATTAYEQYF
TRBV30,CAWTPRPGSAYNEQFF
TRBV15,CATRPGLAGAYEQYF
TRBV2,CASILNTEAFF
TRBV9,CASSVAGTGEKLFF
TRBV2,CASSESGQNSPLHF
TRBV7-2,CASSSSLGVDTQYF
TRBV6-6,CASSPTAGSYEQYF
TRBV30,CAWGQGRETQYF
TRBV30,CAWKDRVGDQPQHF
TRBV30,CAWNADNEQFF
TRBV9,CASSVGLAGMYEQYF
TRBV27,CASSPLAGGRNEQFF
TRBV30,CAWSVAPTEAFF
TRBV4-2,CASSHQLADNTDTQYF
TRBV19,CASSNRHSYEQYF
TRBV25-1,CASRANRGLAQETQYF
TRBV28,CASSWDFSSGANVLTF
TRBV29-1,CSVGTVNYEQYF
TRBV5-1,CASSLTSGSNEQFF
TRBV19,CASKVAGTTDTQYF
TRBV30,CAWGDVAKNIQYF
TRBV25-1,CASTLTGNTEAFF
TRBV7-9,CASSPGGEQFF
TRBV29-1,CSADRDGSQQYF
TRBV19,CASSKTAVQGANVLTF
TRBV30,CAWSVRRSNQPQHF
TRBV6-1,CASSAWDRGHTDTQYF
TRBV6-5,CASSYRGSGANVLTF
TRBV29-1,CSVLTGPGTEAFF
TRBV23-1,CASSPRVSVMNTEAFF
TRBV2,CASSGLEGGTQYF
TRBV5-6,CASSWEGYEQYF
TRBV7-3,CASSLLAGFTDTQYF
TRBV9,CASSVMGQGGNTQYF
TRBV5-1,CASSLNGPYEQYF
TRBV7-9,CASSHSSTNEKLFF
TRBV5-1,CASSGPQGSPYEQYF
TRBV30,CACRSSYEQYF
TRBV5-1,CASSLDTGGETQYF
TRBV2,CASRRDSQLYEQYF